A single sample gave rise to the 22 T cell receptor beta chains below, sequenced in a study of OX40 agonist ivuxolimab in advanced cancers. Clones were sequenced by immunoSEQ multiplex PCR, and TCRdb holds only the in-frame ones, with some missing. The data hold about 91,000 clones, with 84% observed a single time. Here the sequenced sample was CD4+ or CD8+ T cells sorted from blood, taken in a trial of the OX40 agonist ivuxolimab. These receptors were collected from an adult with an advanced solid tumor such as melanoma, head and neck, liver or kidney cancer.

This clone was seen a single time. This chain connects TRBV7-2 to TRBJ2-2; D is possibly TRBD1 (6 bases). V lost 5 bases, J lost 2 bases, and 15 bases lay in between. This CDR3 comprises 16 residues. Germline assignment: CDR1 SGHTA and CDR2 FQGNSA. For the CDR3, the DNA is TGTGCCAGCAGCCCAAGGGGCAGGGGAAACACCGGGGAGCTGTTTTTT. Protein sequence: CASSPRGRGNTGELFF.

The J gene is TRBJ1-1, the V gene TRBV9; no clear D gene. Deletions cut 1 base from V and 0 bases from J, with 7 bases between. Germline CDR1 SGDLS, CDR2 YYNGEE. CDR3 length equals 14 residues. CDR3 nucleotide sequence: TGTGCCAGCAGCGTACGATCCATGAACACTGAAGCTTTCTTT. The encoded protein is CASSVRSMNTEAFF.

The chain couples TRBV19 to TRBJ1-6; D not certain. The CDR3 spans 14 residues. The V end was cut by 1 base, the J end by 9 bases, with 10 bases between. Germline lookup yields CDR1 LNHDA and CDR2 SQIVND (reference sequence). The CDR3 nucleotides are TGTGCCAGTAGTATAGGAGAACTGGGTTCACCCCTCCACTTT. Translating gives CASSIGELGSPLHF.

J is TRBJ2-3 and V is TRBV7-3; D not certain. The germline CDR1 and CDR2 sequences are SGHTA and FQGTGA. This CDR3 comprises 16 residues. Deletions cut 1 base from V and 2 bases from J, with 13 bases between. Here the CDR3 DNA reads TGTGCCAGCAGCTTAAAGGCAGGTTTTTCCACAGATACGCAGTATTTT. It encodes CASSLKAGFSTDTQYF. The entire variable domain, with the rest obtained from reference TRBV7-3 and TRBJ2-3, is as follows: GAGVSQTPSNKVTEKGKYVELRCDPISGHTALYWYRQSLGQGPEFLIYFQGTGAADDSGLPNDRFFAVRPEGSVSTLKIQRTERGDSAVYLCASSLKAGFSTDTQYFGPGTRLTVL.

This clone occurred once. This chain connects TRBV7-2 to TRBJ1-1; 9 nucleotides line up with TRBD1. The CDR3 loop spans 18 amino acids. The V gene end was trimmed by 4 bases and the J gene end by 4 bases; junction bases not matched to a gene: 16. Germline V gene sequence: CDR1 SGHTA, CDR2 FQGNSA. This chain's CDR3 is CASSSAYRQGVRVTEAFF. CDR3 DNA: TGTGCCAGCAGCTCTGCCTATAGACAGGGGGTGAGGGTCACTGAAGCTTTCTTT.

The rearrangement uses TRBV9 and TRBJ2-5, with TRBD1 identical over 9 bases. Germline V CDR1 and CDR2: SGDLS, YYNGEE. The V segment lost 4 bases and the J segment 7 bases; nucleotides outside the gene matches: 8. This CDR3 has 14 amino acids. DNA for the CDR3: TGTGCCAGCAGCCCACAGGGGGCTCGGGGGACCCAGTACTTC. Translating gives CASSPQGARGTQYF.

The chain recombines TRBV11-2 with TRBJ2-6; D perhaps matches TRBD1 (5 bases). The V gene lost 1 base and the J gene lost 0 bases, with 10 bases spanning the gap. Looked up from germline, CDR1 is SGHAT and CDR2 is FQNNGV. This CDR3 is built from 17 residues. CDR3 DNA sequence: TGTGCCAGCAGCTTAGGCTACAGGTACTCTGGGGCCAACGTCCTGACTTTC. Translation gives CASSLGYRYSGANVLTF.

CDR3 sequence: CSVQGTEQFF. The CDR3 region has the DNA TGCAGCGTTCAGGGGACTGAGCAGTTCTTC. V is TRBV29-1 and J is TRBJ2-1; TRBD1 might be the D (6 bases). V shed 5 bases and J shed 9 bases, with 8 bases lying between them. Germline assignment: CDR1 SQVTM and CDR2 ANQGSEA. The CDR3 is made up of 10 amino acids.

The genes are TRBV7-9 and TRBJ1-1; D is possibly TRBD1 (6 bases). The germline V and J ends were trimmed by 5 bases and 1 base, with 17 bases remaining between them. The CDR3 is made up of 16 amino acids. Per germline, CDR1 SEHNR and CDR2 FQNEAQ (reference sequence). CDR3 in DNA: TGTGCCAGCAGCCCCCGCCGGGGGCGAGGGAACACTGAAGCTTTCTTT. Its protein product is CASSPRRGRGNTEAFF.

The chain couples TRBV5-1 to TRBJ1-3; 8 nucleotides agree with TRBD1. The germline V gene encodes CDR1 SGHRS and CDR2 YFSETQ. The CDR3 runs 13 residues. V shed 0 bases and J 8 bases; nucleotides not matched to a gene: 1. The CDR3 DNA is TGCGCCAGCAGCTTGGCAGGGGGCGACACCATATATTTT. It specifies CASSLAGGDTIYF.

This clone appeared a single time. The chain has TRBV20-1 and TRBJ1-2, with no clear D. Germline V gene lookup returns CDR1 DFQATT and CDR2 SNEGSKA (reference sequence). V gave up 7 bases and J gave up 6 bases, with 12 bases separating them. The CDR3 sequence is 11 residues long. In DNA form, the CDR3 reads TGCAGTGGGAGTCATACGCATGGCTACACCTTC. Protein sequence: CSGSHTHGYTF.

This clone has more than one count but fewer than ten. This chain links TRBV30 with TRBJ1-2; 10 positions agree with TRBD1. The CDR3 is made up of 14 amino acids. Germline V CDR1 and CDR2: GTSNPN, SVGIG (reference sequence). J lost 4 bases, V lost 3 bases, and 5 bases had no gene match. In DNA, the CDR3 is TGTGCCTGGAGCCGGGACAGGGGCCCCTATGGCTACACCTTC. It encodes CAWSRDRGPYGYTF.

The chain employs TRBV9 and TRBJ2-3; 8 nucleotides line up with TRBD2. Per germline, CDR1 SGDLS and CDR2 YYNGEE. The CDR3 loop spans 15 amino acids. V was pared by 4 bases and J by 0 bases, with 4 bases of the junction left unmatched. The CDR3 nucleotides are TGTGCCAGCAGCTTAGCGGGGCTTAGCACAGATACGCAGTATTTT. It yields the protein CASSLAGLSTDTQYF. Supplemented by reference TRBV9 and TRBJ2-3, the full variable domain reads DSGVTQTPKHLITATGQRVTLRCSPRSGDLSVYWYQQSLDQGLQFLIQYYNGEERAKGNILERFSAQQFPDLHSELNLSSLELGDSALYFCASSLAGLSTDTQYFGPGTRLTVL.

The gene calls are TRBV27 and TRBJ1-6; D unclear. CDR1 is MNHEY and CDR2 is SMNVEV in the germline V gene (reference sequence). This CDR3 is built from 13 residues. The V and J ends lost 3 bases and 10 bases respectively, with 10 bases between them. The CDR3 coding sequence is TGTGCCAGCAGTTTGAGTGCGAGGTCACCCCTCCACTTT. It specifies CASSLSARSPLHF.

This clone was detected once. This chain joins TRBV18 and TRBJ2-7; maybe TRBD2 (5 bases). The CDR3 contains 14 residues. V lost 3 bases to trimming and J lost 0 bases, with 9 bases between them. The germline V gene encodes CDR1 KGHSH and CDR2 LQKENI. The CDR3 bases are TGTGCCAGCTCACCGGACTCTAGCTCCTACGAGCAGTACTTC. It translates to CASSPDSSSYEQYF.

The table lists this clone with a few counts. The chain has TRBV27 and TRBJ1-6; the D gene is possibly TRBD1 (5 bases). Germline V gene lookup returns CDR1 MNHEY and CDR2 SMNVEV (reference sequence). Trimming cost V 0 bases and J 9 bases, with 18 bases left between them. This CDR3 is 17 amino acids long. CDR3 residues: CASSLSVLMGGISPLHF. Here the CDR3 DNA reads TGTGCCAGCAGTTTATCGGTACTTATGGGGGGTATTTCACCCCTCCACTTT.

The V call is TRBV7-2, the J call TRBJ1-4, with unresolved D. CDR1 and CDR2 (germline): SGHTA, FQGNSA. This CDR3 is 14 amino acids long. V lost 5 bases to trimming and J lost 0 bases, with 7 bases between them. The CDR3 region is CASSEPPTNEKLFF. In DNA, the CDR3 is TGTGCCAGCAGCGAGCCCCCAACTAATGAAAAACTGTTTTTT.

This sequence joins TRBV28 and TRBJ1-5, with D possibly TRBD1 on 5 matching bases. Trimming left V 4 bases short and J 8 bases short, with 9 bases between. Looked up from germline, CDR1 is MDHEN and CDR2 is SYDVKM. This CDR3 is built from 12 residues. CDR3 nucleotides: TGTGCCAGCAGTTGGGGGGGTGAGCCCCAGCATTTT. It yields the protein CASSWGGEPQHF.

CDR3 residues: CASSISRPGGTDTQYF. DNA for the CDR3: TGTGCCAGTAGTATCTCCAGGCCGGGGGGGACAGATACGCAGTATTTT. The rearrangement links TRBV19 to TRBJ2-3; TRBD2 matches at 8 bases. Per germline, CDR1 LNHDA and CDR2 SQIVND (reference sequence). The CDR3 is 16 amino acids. The trim removed 3 bases at V and 3 bases at J, leaving 8 bases unmatched.

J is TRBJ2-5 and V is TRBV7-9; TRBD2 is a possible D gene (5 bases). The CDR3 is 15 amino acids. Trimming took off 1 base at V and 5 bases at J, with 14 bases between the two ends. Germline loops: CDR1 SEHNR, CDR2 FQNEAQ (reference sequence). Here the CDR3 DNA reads TGTGCCAGCAGCTTAGGACACGGGAAGGAGGAGACCCAGTACTTC. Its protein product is CASSLGHGKEETQYF.

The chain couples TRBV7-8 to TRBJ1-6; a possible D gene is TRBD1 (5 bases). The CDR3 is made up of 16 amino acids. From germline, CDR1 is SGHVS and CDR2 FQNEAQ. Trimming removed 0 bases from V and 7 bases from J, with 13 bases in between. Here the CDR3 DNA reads TGTGCCAGCAGCTTAGCCCCGCAGGGCGACAATTCACCCCTCCACTTT. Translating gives CASSLAPQGDNSPLHF. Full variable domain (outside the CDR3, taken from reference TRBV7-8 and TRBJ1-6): GAGVSQSPRYKVAKRGQDVALRCDPISGHVSLFWYQQALGQGPEFLTYFQNEAQLDKSGLPSDRFFAERPEGSVSTLKIQRTQQEDSAVYLCASSLAPQGDNSPLHFGNGTRLTVT.

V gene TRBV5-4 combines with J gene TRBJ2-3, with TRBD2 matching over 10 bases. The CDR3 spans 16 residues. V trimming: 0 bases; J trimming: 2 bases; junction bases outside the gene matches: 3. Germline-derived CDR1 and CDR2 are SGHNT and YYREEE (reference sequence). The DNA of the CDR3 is TGTGCCAGCAGCTTGGGACTAGCGGGCGACACAGATACGCAGTATTTT. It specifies CASSLGLAGDTDTQYF.